The 6 T cell receptor beta chains listed next were all sequenced from one sample in a study of T cells expressing NK-cell markers. For each CDR3 protein, TCRdb gives one entry from its re-call of the 5' RACE reads, without DNA. The repertoire table contains some 460,000 distinct CDR3 sequences. The sequenced material came from blood T cells: a sorted CD56 or NKG2C T cell subset, CD4+ or CD8+ T cells, or bulk PBMC T cells (not recorded which). These receptors all come from a woman aged 45-65 years in good health.

The chain combines TRBV20-1 with TRBJ2-7; TCRdb designates TRBD1, a call that cannot be tested without DNA. The CDR3 is 13 amino acids. The germline V gene encodes CDR1 DFQATT and CDR2 SNEGSKA (reference sequence). Here the CDR3 reads CSASGTQSYEQYF.

The J gene is TRBJ2-7, the V gene TRBV12-5. Germline V gene lookup returns CDR1 LGHNT and CDR2 FRNRAP. The CDR3 is 12 residues long. CDR3 residues: CASGSQFYEQYF.

This rearrangement joins TRBV9 to TRBJ1-1; no DNA is available, so the TRBD1 call from TCRdb remains unchecked. Germline CDR1 and CDR2: SGDLS and YYNGEE. This CDR3 is 14 amino acids long. The CDR3 protein is CASSEGGGNTEAFF.

The chain couples TRBV7-9 to TRBJ1-1; TCRdb outputs TRBD1, but without DNA this stays unchecked. The CDR3 totals 14 residues. Germline loops: CDR1 SEHNR, CDR2 FQNEAQ (reference sequence). The CDR3 is CASSSPGTGGEAFF.

The chain joins TRBV15 to TRBJ1-1; TCRdb's D call, TRBD1, is unchecked because there is no DNA. The length of the CDR3 is 16 residues. Germline V gives CDR1 LNHNV, CDR2 YYDKDF (reference sequence). The CDR3 here is CATSREPGIVDPEAFF.

The rearrangement links TRBV6-5 to TRBJ1-2; without DNA, the TCRdb call of TRBD1 cannot be checked. The CDR3 totals 15 residues. In germline, CDR1 is MNHEY, CDR2 SVGAGI. CDR3 region: CASSSLTHGDYGYTF.